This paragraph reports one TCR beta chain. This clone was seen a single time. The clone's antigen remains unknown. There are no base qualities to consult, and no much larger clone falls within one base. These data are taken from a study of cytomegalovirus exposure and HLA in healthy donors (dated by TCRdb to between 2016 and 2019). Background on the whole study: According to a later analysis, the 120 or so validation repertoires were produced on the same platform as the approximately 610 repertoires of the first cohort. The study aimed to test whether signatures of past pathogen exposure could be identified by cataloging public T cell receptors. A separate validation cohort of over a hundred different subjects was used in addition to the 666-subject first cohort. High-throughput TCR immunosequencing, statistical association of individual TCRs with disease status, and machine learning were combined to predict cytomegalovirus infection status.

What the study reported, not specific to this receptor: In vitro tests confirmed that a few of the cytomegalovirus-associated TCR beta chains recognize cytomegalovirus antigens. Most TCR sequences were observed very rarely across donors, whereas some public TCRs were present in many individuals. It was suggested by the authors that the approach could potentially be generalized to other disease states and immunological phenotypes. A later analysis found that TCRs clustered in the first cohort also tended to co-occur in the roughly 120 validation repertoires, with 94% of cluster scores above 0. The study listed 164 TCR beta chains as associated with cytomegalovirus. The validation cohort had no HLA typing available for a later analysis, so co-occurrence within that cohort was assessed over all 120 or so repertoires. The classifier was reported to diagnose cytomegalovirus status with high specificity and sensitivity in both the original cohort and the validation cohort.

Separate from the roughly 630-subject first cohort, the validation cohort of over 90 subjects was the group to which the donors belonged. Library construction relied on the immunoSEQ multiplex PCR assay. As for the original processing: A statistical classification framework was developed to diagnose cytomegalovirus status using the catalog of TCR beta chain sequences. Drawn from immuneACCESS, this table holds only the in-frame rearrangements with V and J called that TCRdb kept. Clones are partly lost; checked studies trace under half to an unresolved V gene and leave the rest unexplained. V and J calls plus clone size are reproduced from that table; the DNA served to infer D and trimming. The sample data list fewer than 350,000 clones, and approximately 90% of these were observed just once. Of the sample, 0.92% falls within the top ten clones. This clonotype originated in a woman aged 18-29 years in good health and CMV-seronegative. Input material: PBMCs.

The nucleotide sequence is given as TGTGCCAGCAGTTTTGAGCCTAGCGGGACCGGGGAGCTGTTTTTT. Its protein reads: CASSFEPSGTGELFF. Here the chain combines TRBV27 and TRBJ2-2; 8 bases in between match TRBD2. Relative to germline, V is missing 3 bases and J is missing 5 bases, with 5 bases of the junction outside any gene match. The CDR3 measures 15 amino acids from cysteine to phenylalanine. The sequence is cut down to CDR3 DNA, 45 bases in frame from base 1. In the germline V gene (reference sequence), CDR1 corresponds to MNHEY and CDR2 to SMNVEV.